Sequencing of this TCR beta chain was carried out in a study of blood T cell repertoires in COVID-19. At the level of the study: Acute and convalescent COVID-19 specimens originated in the United States, Italy and Spain. T cells, B-cell-depleted T cells, or PBMCs provided the cDNA or gDNA that served as material.

Trimming left V 4 bases short and J 4 bases short, with 6 bases between. Germline CDR1 reads SGHDT; CDR2 reads YYEEEE. The CDR3 loop spans 11 amino acids. Original methodology: Estimation of nucleated cell counts was performed using reference gene primer amplification. The protocol was immunoSEQ multiplex PCR, while the TCRdb copy is restricted to in-frame clones and leaves out a portion. V, J and clone size are those of that table, while D and trimming were read from the DNA. The table shows just over 150,000 clones, with 80% occurring only once. Specimen: peripheral blood. The clonotype comes from a man aged 60 to 75 with acute or convalescent COVID-19. V is TRBV5-6 and J is TRBJ2-7, with no clear D. CDR3 residues: CASSGTYEQYF. The CDR3 DNA is TGTGCCAGCAGCGGTACTTACGAGCAGTACTTC.